This paragraph covers one T cell receptor beta chain sequence. The antigen is not known. The data are from a study of identical twins. Study conclusions and caveats: Models came in too low on out-of-frame TCR alpha sharing in monozygotic twins. Researchers reported weaker excess twin sharing in beta out-of-frame sequences.

From germline, CDR1 is DFQATT and CDR2 SNEGSKA (reference sequence). The length of the CDR3 is 13 residues. The V end was cut by 1 base, the J end by 9 bases, with 14 bases between. TCRdb passed the 5' RACE reads through MiXCR, listing each CDR3 protein once. The table records fewer than 500,000 distinct CDR3 sequences, approximately 15% of them present only once. This same sample was also part of a study on yellow fever vaccine responses in identical twins.

This clonotype was obtained from a woman under 30 in good health. What was sequenced was CD4+ T cells sorted from blood. V gene TRBV20-1 combines with J gene TRBJ2-3, with D possibly matching TRBD2 (6 bases). DNA of the CDR3: TGCAGTGCTAGAGTTGAAGGGGCGGGAACGCAGTATTTT. The encoded protein is CSARVEGAGTQYF.